The TCR beta chain described here comes from a study of brain T cells in children with intractable seizures. The germline CDR1 and CDR2 sequences are MNHEY and SVGAGI. The V gene lost 2 bases and the J gene lost 8 bases, with 12 bases spanning the gap. The CDR3 extends over 13 amino acids. The sequenced cases were selected for having the highest brain T cell transcript signatures. Before surgery, patients took at least one anti-epileptic drug. Produced via immunoSEQ multiplex PCR; TCRdb's table is partial and in-frame only. Here the sample spans tens of thousands of clones, under 95% being singletons.

The rearrangement joins TRBV6-5 to TRBJ1-1; D is undetermined. The source is a girl aged 2 to 10 with Rasmussen encephalitis and intractable seizures. This material consisted of peripheral blood, taken at surgery. In DNA form, the CDR3 reads TGTGCCAGCAGTTACAACAGAAACCGAGAAGCTTTCTTT. Protein: CASSYNRNREAFF.